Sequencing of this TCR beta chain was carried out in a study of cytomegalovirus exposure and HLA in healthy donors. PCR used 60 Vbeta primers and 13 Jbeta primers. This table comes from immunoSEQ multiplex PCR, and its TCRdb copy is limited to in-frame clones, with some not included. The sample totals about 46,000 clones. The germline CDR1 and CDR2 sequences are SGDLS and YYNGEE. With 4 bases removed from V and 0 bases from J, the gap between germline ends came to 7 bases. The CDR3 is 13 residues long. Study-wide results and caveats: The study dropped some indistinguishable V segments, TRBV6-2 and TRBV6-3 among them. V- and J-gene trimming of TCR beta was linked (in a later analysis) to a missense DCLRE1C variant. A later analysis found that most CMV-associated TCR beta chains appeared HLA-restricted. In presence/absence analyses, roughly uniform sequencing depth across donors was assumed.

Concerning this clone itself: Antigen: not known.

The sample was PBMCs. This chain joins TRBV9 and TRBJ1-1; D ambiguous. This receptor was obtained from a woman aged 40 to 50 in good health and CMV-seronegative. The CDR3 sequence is CASSPRLNTEAFF. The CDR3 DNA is TGTGCCAGCAGCCCGCGCCTGAACACTGAAGCTTTCTTT.